The clone carrying this T cell receptor (beta chain) has a count of ten or more. RNA transcripts served as the template for amplifying TCR beta CDR3 regions. Researchers ran a first-round RT-PCR on the TCR CDR3 using the HTBI primer set. TCRdb passed the multiplex PCR reads through MiXCR, listing each CDR3 protein once. The data contain around 300,000 distinct CDR3 sequences, about 20% of them singletons. The data were obtained in a study of T cells in Graves' hyperthyroidism and ophthalmopathy. This CDR3 spans 12 amino acids. CDR1 is MDHEN, CDR2 SYDVKM, per germline. Trimming took off 3 bases at V and 9 bases at J, with 9 bases between the two ends.

This TCR derives from a man aged 25-45 years with Graves' ophthalmopathy. The chain joins TRBV28 to TRBJ2-1, with a weak D call TRBD2 (5 bases). Material: blood. The CDR3: CASSFGVGEQFF. DNA of the CDR3: TGTGCCAGCAGTTTCGGGGTTGGTGAGCAGTTCTTC.